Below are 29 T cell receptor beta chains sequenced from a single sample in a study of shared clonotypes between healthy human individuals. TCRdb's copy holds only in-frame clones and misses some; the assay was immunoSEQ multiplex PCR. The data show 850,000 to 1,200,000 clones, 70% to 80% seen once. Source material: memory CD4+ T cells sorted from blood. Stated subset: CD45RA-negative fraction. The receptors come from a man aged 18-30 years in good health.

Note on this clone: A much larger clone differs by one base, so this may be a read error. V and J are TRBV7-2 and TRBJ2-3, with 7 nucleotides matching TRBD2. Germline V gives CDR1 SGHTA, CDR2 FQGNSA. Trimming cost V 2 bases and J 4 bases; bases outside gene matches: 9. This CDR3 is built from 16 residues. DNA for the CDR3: TGTGCCAGCAGCTTATATGGACCAGCGGGGTCAGATACGCAGTATTTT. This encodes CASSLYGPAGSDTQYF.

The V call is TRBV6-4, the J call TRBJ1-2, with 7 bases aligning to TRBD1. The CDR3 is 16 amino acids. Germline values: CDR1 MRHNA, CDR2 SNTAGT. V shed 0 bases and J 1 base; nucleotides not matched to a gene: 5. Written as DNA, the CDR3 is TGTGCCAGCAGTGACTCAAGACAGGGCCTTAACTATGGCTACACCTTC. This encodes CASSDSRQGLNYGYTF.

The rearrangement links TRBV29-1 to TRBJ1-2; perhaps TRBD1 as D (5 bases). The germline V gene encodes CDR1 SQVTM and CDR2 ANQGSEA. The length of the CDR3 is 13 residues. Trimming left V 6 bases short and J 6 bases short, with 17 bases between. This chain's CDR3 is CSVGRGDGDGYTF. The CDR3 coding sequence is TGCAGCGTAGGGAGAGGGGACGGAGATGGCTACACCTTC.

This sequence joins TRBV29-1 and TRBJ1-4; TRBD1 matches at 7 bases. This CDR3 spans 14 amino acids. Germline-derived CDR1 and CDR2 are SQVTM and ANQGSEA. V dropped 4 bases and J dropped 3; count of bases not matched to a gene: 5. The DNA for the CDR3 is TGCAGCGTTGTGACGGGACAGTCTAATGAAAAACTGTTTTTT. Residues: CSVVTGQSNEKLFF. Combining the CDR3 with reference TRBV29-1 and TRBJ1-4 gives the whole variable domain SAVISQKPSRDICQRGTSLTIQCQVDSQVTMMFWYRQQPGQSLTLIATANQGSEATYESGFVIDKFPISRPNLTFSTLTVSNMSPEDSSIYLCSVVTGQSNEKLFFGSGTQLSVL.

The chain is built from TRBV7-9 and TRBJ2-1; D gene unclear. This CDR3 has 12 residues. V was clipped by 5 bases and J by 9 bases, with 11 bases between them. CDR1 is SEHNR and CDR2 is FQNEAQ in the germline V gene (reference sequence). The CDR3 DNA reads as TGTGCCAGCAGCCCTACTGGATCTGAGCAGTTCTTC. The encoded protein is CASSPTGSEQFF.

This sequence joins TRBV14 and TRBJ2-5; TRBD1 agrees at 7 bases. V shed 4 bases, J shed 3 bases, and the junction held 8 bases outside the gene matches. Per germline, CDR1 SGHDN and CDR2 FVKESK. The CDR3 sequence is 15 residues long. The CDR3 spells CASSRRGLGEETQYF. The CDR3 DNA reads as TGTGCCAGCAGCCGTAGGGGGCTCGGGGAAGAGACCCAGTACTTC.

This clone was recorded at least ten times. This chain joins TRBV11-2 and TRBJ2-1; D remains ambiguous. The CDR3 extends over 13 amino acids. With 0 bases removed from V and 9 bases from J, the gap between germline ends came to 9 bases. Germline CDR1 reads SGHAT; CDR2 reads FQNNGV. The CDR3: CASSLDPSAEQFF. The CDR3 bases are TGTGCCAGCAGCTTAGATCCCTCCGCTGAGCAGTTCTTC. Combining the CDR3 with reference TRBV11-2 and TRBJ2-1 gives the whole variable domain EAGVAQSPRYKIIEKRQSVAFWCNPISGHATLYWYQQILGQGPKLLIQFQNNGVVDDSQLPKDRFSAERLKGVDSTLKIQPAKLEDSAVYLCASSLDPSAEQFFGPGTRLTVL.

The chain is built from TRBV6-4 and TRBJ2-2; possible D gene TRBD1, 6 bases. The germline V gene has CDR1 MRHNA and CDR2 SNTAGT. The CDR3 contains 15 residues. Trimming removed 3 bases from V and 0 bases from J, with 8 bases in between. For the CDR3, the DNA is TGTGCCAGCAGTGAGGGACACTCGAACACCGGGGAGCTGTTTTTT. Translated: CASSEGHSNTGELFF.

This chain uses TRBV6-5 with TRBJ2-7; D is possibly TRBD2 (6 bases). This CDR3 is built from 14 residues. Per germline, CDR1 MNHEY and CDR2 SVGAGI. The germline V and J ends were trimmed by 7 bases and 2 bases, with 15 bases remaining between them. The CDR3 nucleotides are TGTGCCAGCAACCCTTGGCGCGGGGCCTACGAGCAGTACTTC. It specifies CASNPWRGAYEQYF.

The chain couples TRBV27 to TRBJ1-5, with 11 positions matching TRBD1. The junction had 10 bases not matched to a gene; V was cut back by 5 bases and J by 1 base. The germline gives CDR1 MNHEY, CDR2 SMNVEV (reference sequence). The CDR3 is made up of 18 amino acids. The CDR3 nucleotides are TGTGCCAGCAGTCCGATAAAAGGGACAGGGGGAAGCAATCAGCCCCAGCATTTT. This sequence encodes CASSPIKGTGGSNQPQHF.

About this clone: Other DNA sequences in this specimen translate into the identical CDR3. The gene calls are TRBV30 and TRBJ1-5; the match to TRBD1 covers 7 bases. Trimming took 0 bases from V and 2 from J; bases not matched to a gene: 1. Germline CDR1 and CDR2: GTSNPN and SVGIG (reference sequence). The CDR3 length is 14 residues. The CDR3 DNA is TGTGCCTGGAGTGTAGGACAGGGCAATCAGCCCCAGCATTTT. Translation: CAWSVGQGNQPQHF.

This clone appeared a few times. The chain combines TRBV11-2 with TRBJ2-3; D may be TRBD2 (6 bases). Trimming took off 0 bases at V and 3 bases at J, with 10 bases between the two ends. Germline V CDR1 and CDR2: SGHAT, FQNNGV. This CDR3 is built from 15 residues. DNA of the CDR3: TGTGCCAGCAGCTTAGATAGGAGGGGAACAGATACGCAGTATTTT. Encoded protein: CASSLDRRGTDTQYF. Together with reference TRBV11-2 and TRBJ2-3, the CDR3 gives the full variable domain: EAGVAQSPRYKIIEKRQSVAFWCNPISGHATLYWYQQILGQGPKLLIQFQNNGVVDDSQLPKDRFSAERLKGVDSTLKIQPAKLEDSAVYLCASSLDRRGTDTQYFGPGTRLTVL.

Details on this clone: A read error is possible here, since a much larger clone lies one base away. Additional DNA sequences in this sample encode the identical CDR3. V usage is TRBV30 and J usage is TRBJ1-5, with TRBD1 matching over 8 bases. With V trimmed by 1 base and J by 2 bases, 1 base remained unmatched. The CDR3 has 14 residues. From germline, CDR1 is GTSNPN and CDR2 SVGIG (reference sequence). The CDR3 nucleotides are TGTGCCTGGAGTGGGGGACAGGGCAATCAGCCCCAGCATTTT. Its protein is CAWSGGQGNQPQHF.

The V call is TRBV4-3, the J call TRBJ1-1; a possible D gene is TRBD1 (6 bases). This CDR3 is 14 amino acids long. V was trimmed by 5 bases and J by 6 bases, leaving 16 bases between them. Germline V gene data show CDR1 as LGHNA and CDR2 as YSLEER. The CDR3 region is CASSKGHSSAEAFF. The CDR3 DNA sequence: TGCGCCAGCAGCAAGGGACATTCTTCCGCTGAAGCTTTCTTT.

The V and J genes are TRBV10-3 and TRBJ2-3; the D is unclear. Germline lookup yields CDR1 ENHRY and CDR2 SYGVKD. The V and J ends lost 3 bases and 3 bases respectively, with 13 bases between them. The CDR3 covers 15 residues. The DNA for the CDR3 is TGTGCCATCAGTGACACCGGCCTTACTACAGATACGCAGTATTTT. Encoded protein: CAISDTGLTTDTQYF.

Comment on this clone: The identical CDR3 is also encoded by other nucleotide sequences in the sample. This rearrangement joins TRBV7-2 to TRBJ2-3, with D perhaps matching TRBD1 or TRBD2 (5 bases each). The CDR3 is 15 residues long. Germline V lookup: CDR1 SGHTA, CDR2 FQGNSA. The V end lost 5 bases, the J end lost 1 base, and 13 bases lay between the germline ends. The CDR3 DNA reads TGTGCCAGCAGCCTGGGTCGAGGGGGCACAGATACGCAGTATTTT. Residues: CASSLGRGGTDTQYF. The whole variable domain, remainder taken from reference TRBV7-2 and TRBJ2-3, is GAGVSQSPSNKVTEKGKDVELRCDPISGHTALYWYRQSLGQGLEFLIYFQGNSAPDKSGLPSDRFSAERTGGSVSTLTIQRTQQEDSAVYLCASSLGRGGTDTQYFGPGTRLTVL.

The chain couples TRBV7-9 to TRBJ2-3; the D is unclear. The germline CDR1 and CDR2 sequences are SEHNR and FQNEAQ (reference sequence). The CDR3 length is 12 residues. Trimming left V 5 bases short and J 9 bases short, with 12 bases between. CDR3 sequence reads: CASSPYAWTQYF. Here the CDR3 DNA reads TGTGCCAGCAGCCCCTACGCTTGGACGCAGTATTTT.

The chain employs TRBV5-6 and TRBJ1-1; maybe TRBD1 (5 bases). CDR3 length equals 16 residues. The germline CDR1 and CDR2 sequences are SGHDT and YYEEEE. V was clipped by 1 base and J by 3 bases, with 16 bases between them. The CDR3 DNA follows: TGTGCCAGCAGCTTGAGTCCGGGGACGGGGCACACTGAAGCTTTCTTT. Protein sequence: CASSLSPGTGHTEAFF. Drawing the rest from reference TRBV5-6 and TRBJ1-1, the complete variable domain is DAGVTQSPTHLIKTRGQQVTLRCSPKSGHDTVSWYQQALGQGPQFIFQYYEEEERQRGNFPDRFSGHQFPNYSSELNVNALLLGDSALYLCASSLSPGTGHTEAFFGQGTRLTVV.

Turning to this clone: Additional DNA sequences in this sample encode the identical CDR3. CDR3 protein: CASSLVGGSYEQYF. The CDR3 coding sequence is TGTGCCAGCAGTTTAGTGGGGGGCTCCTACGAGCAGTACTTC. V usage is TRBV28 and J usage is TRBJ2-7; D perhaps matches TRBD2 (6 bases). CDR1 and CDR2 from the germline V gene are MDHEN and SYDVKM. The ends were cut back, 2 bases at V and 0 bases at J, with 8 bases in the middle. CDR3 size: 14 residues.

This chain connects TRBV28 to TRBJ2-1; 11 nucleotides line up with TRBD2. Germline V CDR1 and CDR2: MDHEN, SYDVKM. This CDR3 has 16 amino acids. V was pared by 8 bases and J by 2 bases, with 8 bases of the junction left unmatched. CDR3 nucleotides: TGTGCCAGCTTAGCGGGGGGGCCAAGGACCTACAATGAGCAGTTCTTC. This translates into CASLAGGPRTYNEQFF.

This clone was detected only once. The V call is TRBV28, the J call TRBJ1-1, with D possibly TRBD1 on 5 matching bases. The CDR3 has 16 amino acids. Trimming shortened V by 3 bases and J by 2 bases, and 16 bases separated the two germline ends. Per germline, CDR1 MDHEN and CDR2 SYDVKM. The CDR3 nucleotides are TGTGCCAGCAGTTTCCGATGGTTGGGGGGTAACACTGAAGCTTTCTTT. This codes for CASSFRWLGGNTEAFF.

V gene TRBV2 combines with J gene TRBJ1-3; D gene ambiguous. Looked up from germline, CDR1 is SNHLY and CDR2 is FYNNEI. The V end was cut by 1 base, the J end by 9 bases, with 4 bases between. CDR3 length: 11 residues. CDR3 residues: CASSEGATIYF. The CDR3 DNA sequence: TGTGCCAGCAGTGAAGGGGCCACCATATATTTT.

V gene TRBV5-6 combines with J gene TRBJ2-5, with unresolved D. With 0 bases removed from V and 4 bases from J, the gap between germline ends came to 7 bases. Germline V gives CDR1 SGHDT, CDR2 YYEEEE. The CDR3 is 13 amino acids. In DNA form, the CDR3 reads TGTGCCAGCAGCTTGGAGTTCGTAGAGACCCAGTACTTC. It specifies CASSLEFVETQYF.

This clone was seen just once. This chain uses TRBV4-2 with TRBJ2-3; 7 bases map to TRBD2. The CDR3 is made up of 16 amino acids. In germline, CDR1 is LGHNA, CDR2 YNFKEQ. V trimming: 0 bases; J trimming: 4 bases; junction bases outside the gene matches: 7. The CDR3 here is CASSQDGAGLADTQYF. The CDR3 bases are TGTGCCAGCAGCCAAGATGGAGCGGGGCTCGCAGATACGCAGTATTTT.

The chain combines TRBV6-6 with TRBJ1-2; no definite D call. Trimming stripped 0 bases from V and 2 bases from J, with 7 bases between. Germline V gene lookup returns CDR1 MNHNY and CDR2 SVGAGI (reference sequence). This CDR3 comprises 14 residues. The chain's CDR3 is CASSYSPRNYGYTF. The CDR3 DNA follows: TGTGCCAGCAGTTACTCGCCGCGGAACTATGGCTACACCTTC.

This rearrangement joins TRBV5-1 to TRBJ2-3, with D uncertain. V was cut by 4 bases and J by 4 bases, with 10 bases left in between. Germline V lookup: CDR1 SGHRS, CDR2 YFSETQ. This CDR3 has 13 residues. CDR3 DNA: TGCGCCAGCAGCGTCAAGGGCTCAGATACGCAGTATTTT. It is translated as CASSVKGSDTQYF.

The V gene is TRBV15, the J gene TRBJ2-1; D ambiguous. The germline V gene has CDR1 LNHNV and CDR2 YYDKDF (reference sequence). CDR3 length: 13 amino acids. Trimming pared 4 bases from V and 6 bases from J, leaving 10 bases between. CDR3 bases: TGTGCCACCAGCATTCGGTTAGGCAATGAGCAGTTCTTC. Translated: CATSIRLGNEQFF.

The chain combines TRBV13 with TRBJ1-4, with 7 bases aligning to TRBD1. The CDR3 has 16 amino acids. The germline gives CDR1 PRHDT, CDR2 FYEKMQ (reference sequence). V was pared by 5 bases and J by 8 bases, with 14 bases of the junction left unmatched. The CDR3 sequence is CASSERETGVVEKLFF. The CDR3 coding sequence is TGTGCCAGCAGCGAACGTGAAACAGGGGTGGTAGAAAAACTGTTTTTT.

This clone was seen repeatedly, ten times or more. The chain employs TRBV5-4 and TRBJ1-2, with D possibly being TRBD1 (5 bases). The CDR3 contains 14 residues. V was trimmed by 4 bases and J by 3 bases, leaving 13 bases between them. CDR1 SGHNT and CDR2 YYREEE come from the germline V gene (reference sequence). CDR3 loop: CASSTGGGDYGYTF. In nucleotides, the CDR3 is TGTGCCAGCAGCACCGGCGGGGGGGACTATGGCTACACCTTC.